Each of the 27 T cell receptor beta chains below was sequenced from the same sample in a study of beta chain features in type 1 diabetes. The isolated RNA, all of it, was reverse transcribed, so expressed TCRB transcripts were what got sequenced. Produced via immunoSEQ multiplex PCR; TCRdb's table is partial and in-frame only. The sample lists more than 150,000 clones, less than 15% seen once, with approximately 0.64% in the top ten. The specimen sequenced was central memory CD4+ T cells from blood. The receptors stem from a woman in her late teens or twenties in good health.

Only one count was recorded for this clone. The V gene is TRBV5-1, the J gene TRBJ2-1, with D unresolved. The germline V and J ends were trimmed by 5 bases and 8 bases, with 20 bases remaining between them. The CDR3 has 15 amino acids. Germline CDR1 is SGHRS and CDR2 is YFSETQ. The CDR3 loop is CASRPMGESVDEQFF. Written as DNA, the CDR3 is TGCGCCAGCAGACCGATGGGCGAAAGTGTCGATGAGCAGTTCTTC.

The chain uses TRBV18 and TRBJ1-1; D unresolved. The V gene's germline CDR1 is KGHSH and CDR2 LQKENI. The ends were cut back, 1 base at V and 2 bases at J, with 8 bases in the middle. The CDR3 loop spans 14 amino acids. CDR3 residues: CASSPLPRNTEAFF. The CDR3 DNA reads TGTGCCAGCTCACCACTGCCGAGAAACACTGAAGCTTTCTTT.

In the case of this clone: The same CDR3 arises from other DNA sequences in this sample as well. CDR3 region: CASSLRQSSYNEQFF. The CDR3 bases are TGCGCCAGCAGCTTAAGACAGAGCTCCTACAATGAGCAGTTCTTC. The chain employs TRBV5-1 and TRBJ2-1; a possible D gene is TRBD1 (5 bases). This CDR3 has 15 amino acids. Looked up from germline, CDR1 is SGHRS and CDR2 is YFSETQ. V was pared by 2 bases and J by 0 bases, with 9 bases between.

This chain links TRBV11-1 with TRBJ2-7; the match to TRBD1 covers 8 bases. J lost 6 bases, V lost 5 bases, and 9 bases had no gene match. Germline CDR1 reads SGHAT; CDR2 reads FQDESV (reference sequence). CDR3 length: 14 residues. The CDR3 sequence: CASSPRTGNAEQYF. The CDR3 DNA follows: TGTGCCAGCAGCCCTCGGACAGGGAACGCCGAGCAGTACTTC. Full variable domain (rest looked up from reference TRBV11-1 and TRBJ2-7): EAEVAQSPRYKITEKSQAVAFWCDPISGHATLYWYRQILGQGPELLVQFQDESVVDDSQLPKDRFSAERLKGVDSTLKIQPAELGDSAMYLCASSPRTGNAEQYFGPGTRLTVT.

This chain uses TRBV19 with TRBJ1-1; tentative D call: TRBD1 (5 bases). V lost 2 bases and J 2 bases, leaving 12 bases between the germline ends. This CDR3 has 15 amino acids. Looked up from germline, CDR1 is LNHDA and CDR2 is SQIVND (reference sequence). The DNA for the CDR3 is TGTGCCAGTAGTATACCAGCCGGGGGAAACACTGAAGCTTTCTTT. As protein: CASSIPAGGNTEAFF.

The CDR3 DNA is TGCGCCAGCAGCTTGGAAGGCGGGGCGGATGAGCAGTTCTTC. Amino acids: CASSLEGGADEQFF. The chain uses TRBV5-1 and TRBJ2-1, with TRBD2 as a possible D gene (6 bases). CDR3 size: 14 residues. V was clipped by 0 bases and J by 8 bases, with 12 bases between them. Germline V CDR1 and CDR2: SGHRS, YFSETQ.

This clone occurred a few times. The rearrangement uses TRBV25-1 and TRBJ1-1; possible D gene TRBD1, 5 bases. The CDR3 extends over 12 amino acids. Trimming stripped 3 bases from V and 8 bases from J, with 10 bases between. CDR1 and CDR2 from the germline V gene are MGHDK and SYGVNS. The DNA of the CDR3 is TGTGCCAGCAGTGATGCCAGGGTGGAAGCTTTCTTT. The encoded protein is CASSDARVEAFF.

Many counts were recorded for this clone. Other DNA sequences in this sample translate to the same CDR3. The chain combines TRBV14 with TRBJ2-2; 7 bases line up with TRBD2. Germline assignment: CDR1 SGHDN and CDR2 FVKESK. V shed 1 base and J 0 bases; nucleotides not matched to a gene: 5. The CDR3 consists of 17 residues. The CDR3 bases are TGTGCCAGCAGCCAAGTTTGGAGCGGGGCGAACACCGGGGAGCTGTTTTTT. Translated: CASSQVWSGANTGELFF.

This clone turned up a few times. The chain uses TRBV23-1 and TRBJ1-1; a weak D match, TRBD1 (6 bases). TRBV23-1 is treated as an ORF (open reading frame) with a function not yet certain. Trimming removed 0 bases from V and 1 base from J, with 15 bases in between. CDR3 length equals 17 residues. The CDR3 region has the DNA TGCGCCAGCAGTCAATCGAGGCAGGGGACAAGGAACACTGAAGCTTTCTTT. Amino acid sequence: CASSQSRQGTRNTEAFF.

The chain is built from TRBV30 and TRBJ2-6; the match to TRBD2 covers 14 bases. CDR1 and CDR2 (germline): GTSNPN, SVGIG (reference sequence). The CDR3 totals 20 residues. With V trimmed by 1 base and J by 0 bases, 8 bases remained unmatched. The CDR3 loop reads CAWSDSGLAGGSSGANVLTF. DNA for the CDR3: TGTGCCTGGAGTGACTCAGGACTAGCGGGAGGATCCTCTGGGGCCAACGTCCTGACTTTC.

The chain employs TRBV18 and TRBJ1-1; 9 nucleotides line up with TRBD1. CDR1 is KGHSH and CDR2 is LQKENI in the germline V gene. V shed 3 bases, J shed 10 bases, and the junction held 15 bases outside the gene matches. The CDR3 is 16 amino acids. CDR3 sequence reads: CASSPNSLGQGRRAFF. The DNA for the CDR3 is TGTGCCAGCTCACCGAATTCTCTAGGACAGGGGAGGCGAGCTTTCTTT.

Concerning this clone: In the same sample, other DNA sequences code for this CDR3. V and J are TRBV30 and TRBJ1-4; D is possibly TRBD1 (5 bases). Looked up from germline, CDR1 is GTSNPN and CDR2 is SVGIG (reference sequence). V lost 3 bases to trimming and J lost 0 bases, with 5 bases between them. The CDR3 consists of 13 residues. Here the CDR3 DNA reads TGTGCCTGGAGCAGGGCAACTAATGAAAAACTGTTTTTT. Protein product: CAWSRATNEKLFF.

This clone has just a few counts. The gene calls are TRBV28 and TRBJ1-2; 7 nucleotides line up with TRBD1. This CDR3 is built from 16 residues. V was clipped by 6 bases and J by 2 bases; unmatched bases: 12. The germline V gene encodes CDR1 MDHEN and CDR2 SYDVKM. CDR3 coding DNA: TGTGCCAGCAGCATAGCCACTCCGGGACAGAACTATGGCTACACCTTC. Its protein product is CASSIATPGQNYGYTF.

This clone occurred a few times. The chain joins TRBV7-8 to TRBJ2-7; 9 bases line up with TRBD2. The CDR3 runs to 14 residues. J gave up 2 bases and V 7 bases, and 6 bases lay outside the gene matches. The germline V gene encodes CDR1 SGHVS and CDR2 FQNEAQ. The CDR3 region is CASTSLAGTYEQYF. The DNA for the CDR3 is TGTGCCAGCACCTCACTAGCGGGTACCTACGAGCAGTACTTC.

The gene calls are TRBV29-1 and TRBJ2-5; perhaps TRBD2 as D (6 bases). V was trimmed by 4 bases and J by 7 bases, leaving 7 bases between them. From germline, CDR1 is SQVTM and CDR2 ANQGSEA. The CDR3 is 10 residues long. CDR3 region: CSVVGGTQYF. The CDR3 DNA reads TGCAGCGTTGTGGGGGGGACCCAGTACTTC.

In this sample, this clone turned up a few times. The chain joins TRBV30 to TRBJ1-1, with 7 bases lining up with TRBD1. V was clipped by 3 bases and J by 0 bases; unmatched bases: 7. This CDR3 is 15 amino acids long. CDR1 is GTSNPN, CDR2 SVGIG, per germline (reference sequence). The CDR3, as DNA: TGTGCCTGGAGGGGGACAGTGGGGATGAACACTGAAGCTTTCTTT. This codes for CAWRGTVGMNTEAFF.

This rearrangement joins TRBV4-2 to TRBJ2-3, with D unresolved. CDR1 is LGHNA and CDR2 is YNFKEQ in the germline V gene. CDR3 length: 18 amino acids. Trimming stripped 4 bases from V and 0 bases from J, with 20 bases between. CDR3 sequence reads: CASSRAPLPITSTDTQYF. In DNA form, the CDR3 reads TGTGCCAGCAGCCGGGCACCACTCCCGATAACTAGCACAGATACGCAGTATTTT.

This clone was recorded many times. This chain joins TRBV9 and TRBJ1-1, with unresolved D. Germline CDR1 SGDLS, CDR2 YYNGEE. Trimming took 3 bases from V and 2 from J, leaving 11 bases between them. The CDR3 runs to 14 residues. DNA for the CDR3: TGTGCCAGCAGCGATAGGAGCTTTAACACTGAAGCTTTCTTT. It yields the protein CASSDRSFNTEAFF.

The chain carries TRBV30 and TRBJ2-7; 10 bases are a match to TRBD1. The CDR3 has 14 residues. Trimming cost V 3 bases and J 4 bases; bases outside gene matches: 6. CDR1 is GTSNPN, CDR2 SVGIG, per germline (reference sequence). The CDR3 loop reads CAWRGTGVRYEQYF. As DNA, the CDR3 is TGTGCCTGGAGAGGGACAGGGGTTCGGTACGAGCAGTACTTC. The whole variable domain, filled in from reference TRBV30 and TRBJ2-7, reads SQTIHQWPATLVQPVGSPLSLECTVEGTSNPNLYWYRQAAGRGLQLLFYSVGIGQISSEVPQNLSASRPQDRQFILSSKKLLLSDSGFYLCAWRGTGVRYEQYFGPGTRLTVT.

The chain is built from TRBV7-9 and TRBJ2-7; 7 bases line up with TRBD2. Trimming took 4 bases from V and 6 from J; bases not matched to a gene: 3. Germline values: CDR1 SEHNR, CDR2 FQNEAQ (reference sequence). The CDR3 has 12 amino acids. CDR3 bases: TGTGCCAGCAGCTCTAGCGGAGGCGAGCAGTACTTC. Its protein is CASSSSGGEQYF.

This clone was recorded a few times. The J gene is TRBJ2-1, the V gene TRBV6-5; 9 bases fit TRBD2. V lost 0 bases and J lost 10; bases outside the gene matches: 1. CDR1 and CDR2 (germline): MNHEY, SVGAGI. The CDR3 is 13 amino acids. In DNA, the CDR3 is TGTGCCAGCAGTTACTCCGCGGGAGGGGAGCAGTTCTTC. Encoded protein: CASSYSAGGEQFF.

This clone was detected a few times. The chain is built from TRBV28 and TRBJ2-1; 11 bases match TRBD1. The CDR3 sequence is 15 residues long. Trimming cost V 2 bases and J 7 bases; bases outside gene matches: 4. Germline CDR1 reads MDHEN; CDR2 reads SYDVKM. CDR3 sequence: CASSLPGTGGNEQFF. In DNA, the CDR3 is TGTGCCAGCAGTTTACCAGGGACAGGGGGTAATGAGCAGTTCTTC.

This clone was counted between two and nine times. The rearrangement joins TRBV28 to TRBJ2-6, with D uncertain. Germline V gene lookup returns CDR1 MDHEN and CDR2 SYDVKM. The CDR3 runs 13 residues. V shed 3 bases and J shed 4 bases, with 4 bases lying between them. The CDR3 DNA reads TGTGCCAGCAGTTTGGCCGGGGCCAACGTCCTGACTTTC. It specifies CASSLAGANVLTF.

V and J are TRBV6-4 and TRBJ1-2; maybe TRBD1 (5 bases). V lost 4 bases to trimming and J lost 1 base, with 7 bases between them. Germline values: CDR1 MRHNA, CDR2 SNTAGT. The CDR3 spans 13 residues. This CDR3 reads CASSAGINYGYTF. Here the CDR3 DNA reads TGTGCCAGCAGTGCAGGGATTAACTATGGCTACACCTTC.

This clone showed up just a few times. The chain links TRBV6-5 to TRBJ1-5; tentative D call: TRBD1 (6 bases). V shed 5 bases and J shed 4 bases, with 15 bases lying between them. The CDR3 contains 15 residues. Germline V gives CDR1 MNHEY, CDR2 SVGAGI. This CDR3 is CASSPTGYKNQPQHF. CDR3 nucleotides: TGTGCCAGCAGTCCTACAGGGTATAAGAATCAGCCCCAGCATTTT.

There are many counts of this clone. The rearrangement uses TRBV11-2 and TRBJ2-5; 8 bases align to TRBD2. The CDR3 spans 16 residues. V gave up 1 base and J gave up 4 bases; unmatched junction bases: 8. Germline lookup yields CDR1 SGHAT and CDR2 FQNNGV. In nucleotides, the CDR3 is TGTGCCAGCAGCTTAGGCCGGAAGCGGGAGTCAGAGACCCAGTACTTC. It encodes CASSLGRKRESETQYF.

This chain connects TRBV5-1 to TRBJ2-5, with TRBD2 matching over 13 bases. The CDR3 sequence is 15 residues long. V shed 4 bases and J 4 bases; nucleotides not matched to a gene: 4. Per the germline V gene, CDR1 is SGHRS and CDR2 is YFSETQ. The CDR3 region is CASSRTSGSSETQYF. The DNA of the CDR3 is TGCGCCAGCAGCCGGACTAGCGGGAGTTCAGAGACCCAGTACTTC.